The text below deals with one T cell receptor beta chain. The antigen remains unidentified. The CDR3 loop spans 15 amino acids. V lost 2 bases to trimming and J lost 4 bases; unmatched junction nucleotides: 7. CDR1 and CDR2 from the germline V gene are MNHNS and SASEGT. The data were taken from a study of graft-versus-host responses after intestinal transplantation. Study-level information: Multivisceral, liver-intestinal, or isolated intestinal transplants were given to recipients. Every transplant recipient was induced with anti-thymocyte globulin, then maintained on tacrolimus and steroids for two to four years. Findings and limits, study-wide: Some GvH clones were seen earlier in gut or blood, suggesting intestinal origin. Early HvG declines after transplant were associated with peak circulating GvH clone levels.

Clones were sequenced by immunoSEQ multiplex PCR, and TCRdb holds only the in-frame ones, with some missing. The sample shows over 85,000 clones, 91% of them seen only once. The sequence derives from a human donor who was the organ donor for an intestinal transplant. Sequencing used unstimulated CD4+ T cells sorted from spleen or lymph node cells, obtained before transplant. The rearrangement joins TRBV6-1 to TRBJ1-2; the match to TRBD1 covers 7 bases. The CDR3 loop is CASSELMGQSYGYTF. The CDR3 nucleotides are TGTGCCAGCAGTGAATTGATGGGACAGAGCTATGGCTACACCTTC.